This record looks at one T cell receptor beta chain sequence and its context. This clone was found a few times. The target of this receptor is not known. Nothing much larger sits one base from this clone, and base qualities are not available. The cohort consisted of 600 or so healthy bone marrow donors. Cohort members were all nominally healthy when sampled, although unrecorded immune exposures were likely present. The donor tested CMV seronegative and was one of the 352 seronegative cohort members. A peripheral blood sample was provided by each donor, and peripheral blood mononuclear cells were used for TCR beta sequencing. The Qiagen DNeasy Blood Extraction Kit was used to extract genomic DNA from the blood cell samples. The germline V gene (reference sequence) gives CDR1 as MNHEY and CDR2 as SMNVEV. Spanning cysteine to phenylalanine, the CDR3 consists of 15 amino acids. Just the 45-base CDR3 DNA is kept, in frame starting at base 1. Germline trimming: 5 bases from V, 5 bases from J; junction bases outside gene matches: 11.

This entry comes from a study of cytomegalovirus exposure and HLA in healthy donors listed by TCRdb under 2017. Background on the whole study: An earlier analysis of approximately 600 of the donors reported 250 to 350 Gb of sequence data and roughly 110 million unique TCR beta sequences from roughly 200 million T cells. All discovery cohort repertoires had been generated on a single sequencing platform. Genome-wide SNP genotypes for about 60% of the roughly 670 donors were used in a later genetic analysis, which treated that subset as a discovery cohort. Alongside the repertoire data, information on donor age, sex, ethnicity and CMV serostatus was compiled. In addition to the first cohort of roughly 700 subjects, a separate validation cohort of around 110 different subjects was used. The study aimed to test whether signatures of past pathogen exposure could be identified by cataloging public T cell receptors. An earlier analysis of 587 of the donors used high-throughput TCR beta sequencing to judge whether each TCR beta V gene segment behaved as functional or pseudogenic. Roughly five DR-DQ haplotypes were treated as single units for association and clustering because of strong linkage in the cohort. High-throughput TCR immunosequencing, statistical association of individual TCRs with disease status, and machine learning were combined to predict cytomegalovirus infection status. On average, over 200,000 unique TCR beta nucleotide sequences were sequenced per donor among a few hundred genotyped donors of the cohort, with roughly 18% of those sequences being non-productive. Using immunosequencing, the study profiled T cell repertoires from about 610 subjects and related those repertoires to cytomegalovirus serostatus. Rather than using new phenotypic data, the later analysis identified candidate immune exposures from TCR beta sequences and from how often those sequences occurred across donors. The genetic ancestry cluster associated with self-reported Caucasian donors included 81% of the approximately 410 genotyped donors. In a later analysis, previously published TCR beta repertoires from 666 donors were re-analyzed and high-resolution HLA genotyping was added so that TCR occurrence patterns could be studied. HLA typing included class I and class II loci at four-digit resolution. Typing coverage differed by locus: A, B, C, DRB1 and DQB1 were typed in about 629-640 donors, DQA1 in 522, DPA1 in some 600, and DPB1 in 450 to 480. Roughly 300 gigabases of sequencing data and around 88 million unique TCR sequences made up an early release that covered nearly 650 HLA-typed donors.

Here is what the overall study found, with its caveats: In a later analysis, TCR association rates were found to vary across HLA loci, with the most associated TCRs seen for DRB1 alleles and the fewest for HLA-C alleles. According to a later genetic analysis, donors in an Asian-associated ancestry cluster had fewer N-insertions in productive TCRs than the approximately 650-donor mean. Correlated functional status among segregating V segments might be attributable to linkage disequilibrium, but an unknown experimental factor could not be ruled out. In an earlier analysis of under 600 of the donors, most TCR beta V segments were observed in productive rearrangements about 90% or about 30% of the time, broadly matching IMGT annotations. Most TCR sequences were observed very rarely across donors, whereas some public TCRs were present in many individuals. Because some donors lacked HLA typing at each locus, the association tests relied only on the typed subset. The 87-base-pair reads could not distinguish some IMGT-functional V segments, including TRBV6-2 and TRBV6-3, so those segments were excluded. A later analysis associated around 16,000 TCR beta sequences with specific HLA alleles at a false discovery rate of 0.05. A further reported finding was that TCR beta sequences accurately predicted the HLA-A and HLA-B alleles for most subjects in the first cohort. Several of the top co-occurrence clusters appeared to be linked to parvovirus B19, influenza, CMV and Epstein-Barr virus, according to a later analysis. The presence/absence analyses assumed that sequencing depth was roughly uniform across donors, and that assumption may not be true. For the cohort, immune exposure information was limited to CMV serostatus. An association between a missense DCLRE1C variant and V-gene and J-gene trimming of TCR beta chains was found in a later genetic analysis and replicated in an independent cohort. The authors suggested that the approach could potentially be generalized to other disease states and immunological phenotypes. When HLA alleles, especially DR and DQ, strongly co-occurred, TCR associations were difficult to assign to individual alleles. The sequencing pipeline was judged likely to have produced a cluster of highly shared sequence variants as a technical artifact. In a later analysis, most CMV-associated TCR beta chains were found to appear HLA-restricted, with HLA associations seemingly driven largely by CMV exposure. Compared with equally common non-associated chains, HLA-associated TCR beta chains in a later analysis were more clonally expanded and had lower generation probabilities. In both the original and validation cohorts, the classifier was reported to diagnose cytomegalovirus status with high specificity and sensitivity. Because counts were too low, 15 to 20 rarely observed V segments, including chromosome 9 orphons, were left out of the earlier analysis of about 500 of the donors. The study gave a list of under 200 TCR beta chains associated with cytomegalovirus. Only TCR beta chains were sequenced in this cohort, and the absence of alpha or paired-chain data limited detectable features. A few of the identified cytomegalovirus-associated TCR beta chains were confirmed in vitro to be specific for cytomegalovirus antigens.

The library was obtained by the immunoSEQ multiplex PCR assay. For the multiplex PCR, a mixture combining 60 forward primers for TCR Vbeta segments and 13 reverse primers for TCR Jbeta segments was used. Amplification of the CDR3 region of rearranged TCR beta genes was performed with a multiplex PCR assay on genomic DNA. The Illumina HiSeq System was used to sequence the amplified TCR beta libraries as 87-base-pair reads. Concerning the study's data processing: In a later analysis, 80 million or so unique TCR beta chains were counted across the 500 to 850 repertoires, and about 10 million of these chains were shared by at least two donors. Raw reads were error-corrected and collapsed into unique sequences with a nearest-neighbor algorithm that merged closely related sequences to remove PCR and sequencing errors. CDR3 sequences were aligned to IMGT reference sequences to assign V, D and J gene segments. Each retained sequence needed at least a six-nucleotide match to both a V gene segment and a J gene segment. A rearrangement was called productive if the CDR3 had no stop codons and remained in frame with V and J, and every other rearrangement was called non-productive. CDR3 was defined according to IMGT convention as the region running from the second conserved V-encoded cysteine to the conserved J-encoded phenylalanine. Sequences without an unambiguous match to a single V gene segment were excluded from the earlier analysis of 450 to 650 of the donors. An earlier analysis of 450 to 650 of the donors called V segments functional above 56.7% productive rearrangements and segregating when the between-donor standard deviation exceeded 5%. To diagnose cytomegalovirus status from the catalog of TCR beta chain sequences, a statistical classification framework was built. In a later analysis, TCR nucleotide sequences were compared against IMGT/GENE-DB human TR gene sequences so that V and J genes could be assigned. The TCRdist pipeline was used in a later analysis to assign CDR3 sequences and most-parsimonious VDJ recombination scenarios. In a later analysis, each TCR beta chain was defined by its CDR3 amino acid sequence together with its V-gene family, and reads lacking a unique V-gene family were excluded. A later analysis removed several hundred highly shared, low-generation-probability nucleotide sequences to deal with suspected cross-contamination and a sequencing artifact. For each public chain, a later analysis derived a clonal expansion index from normalized ranks of inferred template counts within each repertoire. Generation probabilities in a later analysis came from a VDJ recombination model fitted to out-of-frame rearrangements, and those results were checked against IGoR. Hypergeometric tests were used in a later analysis to score TCR-TCR, TCR-HLA and TCR-CMV co-occurrence, with a repertoire-size bias correction applied to the TCR pairs. In a later analysis, false discovery rates were estimated by permuting HLA or CMV assignments 20 times. In a later analysis, co-occurring TCRs were grouped with DBSCAN, and TCRdist sequence similarity was added when clustering was performed within HLA-allele-positive subsets. Co-occurrence clustering excluded repertoires with fewer than 30,000 or more than 120,000 public chains, plus five with anomalous nucleotide sharing. What TCRdb holds here is the immuneACCESS table cut down to in-frame rearrangements. Part of the clones is not present; checked against another copy, under half of the missing clones reflect an unresolved V gene, and the others are unexplained. V and J calls and clone size are copied from that table; D and trimming were computed from the DNA. For this sample there are about 180,000 clones; around 80% appear just once. Approximately 0.47% of the sample comes from the top ten.

The TCR originated in a woman between 45 and 60 years old in good health and CMV-seronegative. Recombination joined TRBV27 with TRBJ2-5; 7 middle bases align to TRBD2. The source material was PBMCs. The nucleotides are TGTGCCAGCAGTCAAGACTGGGAGGGTCGCGAGACCCAGTACTTC. This yields the protein CASSQDWEGRETQYF.